Here is one T cell receptor (beta chain) with its context. The CDR3 runs to 15 residues. Trimming removed 0 bases at V and 6 bases at J, with 16 bases between. Germline CDR1 SGHRS, CDR2 YFSETQ. The data were obtained in a study of blood T cell repertoires in COVID-19. Study in general: Acute and convalescent COVID-19 samples came from the United States, Italy and Spain.

In the study's own analysis: Quantification of nucleated cells was approximated via reference gene primer amplification. The data were produced by immunoSEQ multiplex PCR, yet TCRdb's version contains in-frame clones alone and is incomplete. The V and J calls and clone size are taken from that table; D and trimming were inferred from the DNA. The sample lists 10,000 to 15,000 clones, less than 85% seen once, with just over 20% in the top ten. The rearrangement uses TRBV5-1 and TRBJ2-7, with no clear D. The sequencing sample was made of peripheral blood. The sequence was obtained from a human donor in a cohort sampled during active COVID-19. CDR3 amino acids: CASSLEAHSLSEQYF. DNA for the CDR3: TGCGCCAGCAGCTTGGAAGCTCACAGCTTAAGCGAGCAGTACTTC.